This T cell receptor (beta chain) was profiled in a study of blood T cell repertoires in COVID-19. Study-level background: From T cells, B-cell-depleted T cells, or PBMCs came the material, which was cDNA or gDNA.

The Seattle patients joined while their infection was active and were tracked longitudinally afterward. The CDR3 covers 13 residues. CDR1 SGHNT and CDR2 YYREEE come from the germline V gene (reference sequence). Deletions cut 0 bases from V and 5 bases from J, with 6 bases between. Authors' analysis steps: Amplification from reference gene primers served as the basis for estimated nucleated cell counts. Sequencing used immunoSEQ multiplex PCR; TCRdb keeps in-frame clones, though not all of them. V and J calls and clone size are given by that table; D and trimming were obtained from the DNA. The sample has about 200,000 clones; 80% to 85% are singletons. This clone has a single count.

The sequenced material came from peripheral blood. The sequence was collected from a woman of 80 years or more with COVID-19, enrolled during active disease. V is TRBV5-4 and J is TRBJ2-1, with no clear D. In nucleotides, the CDR3 is TGTGCCAGCAGCTTGGGATACAACAATGAGCAGTTCTTC. This codes for CASSLGYNNEQFF.